This T cell receptor beta chain came from a study of blood T cell repertoires in COVID-19. V gave up 4 bases and J gave up 0 bases, with 4 bases separating them. CDR1 is MNHEY, CDR2 SVGEGT, per germline. This CDR3 region has 14 residues. In the authors' workflow: Scientists estimated how many nucleated cells there were by amplifying reference gene primers. Clones were read by immunoSEQ multiplex PCR, and TCRdb kept only the in-frame ones, dropping some. V and J calls and clone size come straight from that table; D and trimming were deduced from the DNA. The repertoire consists of 100,000 to 120,000 clones, with roughly 88% occurring once and the leading ten covering roughly 8.1%.

Sequenced material: peripheral blood. The genes are TRBV6-2 or TRBV6-3 and TRBJ1-6; D not certain. This TCR was sampled from a woman aged 70-85 years who had recovered from COVID-19. CDR3 region: CASSSSSYNSPLHF. The DNA of the CDR3 is TGTGCCAGCAGTTCCAGCTCCTATAATTCACCCCTCCACTTT.